The present T cell receptor (beta chain) was sequenced within a study of blood T cell repertoires in COVID-19 (dated by TCRdb to between 2020 and 2021). In the study overall: Samples from collaborators originated in the United States, Italy and Spain and spanned both the acute and convalescent phases of COVID-19. The prospective study material was composed of cDNA or gDNA derived from T cells, B-cell-depleted T cells, or PBMCs. Subjects who had been exposed to COVID-19, were actively infected with it, or had recovered from it provided the deeply sampled blood TCRbeta repertoires that made up the dataset. The repertoires were released in a freely available public database intended as a resource for research on the immune response to SARS-CoV-2. The samples were drawn from the first 160 participants of the ongoing ImmuneRACE study and from over 950 subjects provided by 6 global collaborators. Sample metadata almost always included a de-identified subject ID, COVID-19 status, age in years and sex. Where HLA class I and class II types were available, the types were taken from metadata supplied by the sample provider, not from assay-based typing. What the study reported, not specific to this receptor: How much clinical and demographic metadata was included differed by source and by participant, and the metadata was provided uncurated.

Enrolling through a virtual design, the prospective study's participants ranged in age from roughly 18 to 95 years and lived across more than 20 United States geographic areas. Cohort assignment in the prospective study relied on participant-reported clinical history from a screening survey and a study questionnaire. Recovered participants in ImmuneRACE Cohort 3 were defined as having two consecutive negative NP/OP PCR tests, clearance from a healthcare professional, or resolution of symptoms. Each participant in the prospective study had whole blood, serum and a nasopharyngeal or oropharyngeal swab collected by mobile phlebotomists. Prospective study participants could optionally give additional blood draws and questionnaires over an approximately two-month period. Before DNA extraction, blood samples from the prospective study were shipped at room temperature or frozen. TCRbeta CDR3 regions were amplified from genomic DNA using the immunoSEQ Assay, a bias-controlled multiplex PCR. The published analysis was carried out like this. The number of nucleated cells in each sample was estimated by amplification of reference gene primers within the assay. Sequence reads were collapsed and filtered to measure the absolute abundance of every unique TCRbeta CDR3 rearrangement. Productive Simpson clonality was computed per sample as the square root of Simpson's diversity index over productive rearrangements. Entries here come from immuneACCESS through TCRdb and include only in-frame sequences with V and J called. Some clones fail to appear in such tables; in the studies checked, an unresolved V gene covers under half of the shortfall, and the cause of the remainder is unknown. D and trimming come from the DNA, and the V and J calls and clone size come from that table. For this sample the table gives 360,000 or so clones, of which about 90% were detected only once. The leading ten clones occupy 2.5% to 3% of the sample.

On this clone itself: Its binding antigen is unknown. At one of its ends the junction is not consistent with the germline gene, which may arise from a read error.

The germline V gene encodes CDR1 MNHEY and CDR2 SMNVEV (reference sequence). The CDR3 runs 15 amino acids, cysteine and phenylalanine included. The DNA shown is the 45-base CDR3, in frame from base 1. The sequence is built from TRBV27 and TRBJ2-7, with a tentative D gene TRBD2 over 6 matching bases. Material: PBMCs or T cells enriched from blood (not recorded which). The clonotype comes from a woman between 25 and 40 years old who had recovered from COVID-19. At the DNA level, the sequence is TGTGCCAGCAGTACCTGGGGGGAACCCTCCTCCGAGCAGTACTTC. Protein translation: CASSTWGEPSSEQYF.